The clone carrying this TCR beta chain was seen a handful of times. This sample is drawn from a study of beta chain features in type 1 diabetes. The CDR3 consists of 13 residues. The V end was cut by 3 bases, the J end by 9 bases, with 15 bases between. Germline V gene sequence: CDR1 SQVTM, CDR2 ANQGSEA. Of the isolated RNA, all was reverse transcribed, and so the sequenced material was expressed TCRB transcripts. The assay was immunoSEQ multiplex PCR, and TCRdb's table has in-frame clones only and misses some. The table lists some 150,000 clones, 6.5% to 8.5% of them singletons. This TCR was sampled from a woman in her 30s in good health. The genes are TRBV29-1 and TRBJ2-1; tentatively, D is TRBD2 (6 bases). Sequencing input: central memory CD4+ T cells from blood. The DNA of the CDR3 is TGCAGCGTTGAGGGTCGGGAGTACCGTGAGCAGTTCTTC. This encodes CSVEGREYREQFF.